Shown below are 27 T cell receptor beta chains from a single sample sequenced in a study of neurological immune-mediated disorders. TCRdb reprocessed the 5' RACE reads via MiXCR and lists one record per CDR3 protein. The top ten hold roughly 25% of the sample, which has more than 25,000 distinct CDR3 sequences, just over 4% seen once. Sequencing used CD4+ T cells from blood. The receptor set was obtained from a woman between 40 and 50 years old in good health.

This clonotype was seen ten or more times. The junction differs from germline at one of its ends, possibly a read error. V is TRBV29-1 and J is TRBJ2-2, with D unclear. Germline CDR1 is SQVTM and CDR2 is ANQGSEA. This CDR3 has 16 amino acids. The CDR3 DNA sequence: TGCAGCGCCACATTATTATCCGGGTTTCATACCGAGGAGCTGTTTTTT. This gives the protein CSATLLSGFHTEELFF.

This clonotype was observed many times. V usage is TRBV7-6 and J usage is TRBJ2-7, with 7 nucleotides matching TRBD2. Germline V gene lookup returns CDR1 SGHVS and CDR2 FNYEAQ. With V trimmed by 2 bases and J by 6 bases, 1 base remained unmatched. The CDR3 has 12 amino acids. The CDR3 protein is CASSLPGGEQYF. CDR3 sequence (DNA): TGTGCCAGCAGCTTACCGGGGGGCGAGCAGTACTTC.

This clonotype occurred many times. The chain has TRBV10-3 and TRBJ2-5; D possibly corresponds to TRBD2 (5 bases). Germline values: CDR1 ENHRY, CDR2 SYGVKD. This CDR3 is 14 amino acids long. V lost 6 bases, J lost 3 bases, and 14 bases lay in between. The CDR3 bases are TGTGCCATCAGCCTCAACGGGGTGGAAGAGACCCAGTACTTC. Its protein product is CAISLNGVEETQYF.

This clonotype was recorded many times. This chain connects TRBV5-1 to TRBJ2-3; no clear D. Per germline, CDR1 SGHRS and CDR2 YFSETQ. With 4 bases removed from V and 0 bases from J, the gap between germline ends came to 6 bases. The CDR3 covers 13 residues. The CDR3 region has the DNA TGCGCCAGCAGCAGCACTAGCACAGATACGCAGTATTTT. Amino acids: CASSSTSTDTQYF.

This clonotype is medium-sized by share. The J gene is TRBJ2-3, the V gene TRBV27, with D possibly being TRBD1 (6 bases). V lost 7 bases, J lost 0 bases, and 14 bases lay in between. Germline V gene sequence: CDR1 MNHEY, CDR2 SMNVEV (reference sequence). CDR3 size: 15 residues. The chain's CDR3 is CASTPDRTSTDTQYF. Written as DNA, the CDR3 is TGTGCCAGCACCCCGGACAGAACTAGCACAGATACGCAGTATTTT.

This clonotype was observed at least ten times. The chain links TRBV20-1 to TRBJ2-3; a weak D match, TRBD2 (6 bases). The V gene lost 7 bases and the J gene lost 4 bases, with 9 bases spanning the gap. The CDR3 covers 11 residues. Germline CDR1 is DFQATT and CDR2 is SNEGSKA (reference sequence). The CDR3 DNA is TGCAGTGTCGGGGGATCAGATACGCAGTATTTT. It translates to CSVGGSDTQYF.

Many counts were recorded for this clonotype. The CDR3 DNA reads TGTGCCAGCAGACCCGGACGGCTTAGCACAGATACGCAGTATTTT. Residues: CASRPGRLSTDTQYF. The rearrangement links TRBV6-5 to TRBJ2-3; no firm D call. The germline V gene has CDR1 MNHEY and CDR2 SVGAGI. The V end lost 6 bases, the J end lost 0 bases, and 13 bases lay between the germline ends. The CDR3 covers 15 residues.

This clonotype was counted many times. In DNA form, the CDR3 reads TGCAGTGTTAAGCGGGCTAGCGGGAGCAATGAGCAGTTCTTC. Protein sequence: CSVKRASGSNEQFF. The chain uses TRBV20-1 and TRBJ2-1, with 10 bases lining up with TRBD2. The CDR3 runs to 14 residues. The germline CDR1 and CDR2 sequences are DFQATT and SNEGSKA (reference sequence). Unmatched junction bases numbered 9, after V lost 7 bases and J lost 6 bases.

This clonotype was found many times. The gene calls are TRBV27 and TRBJ2-5, with D maybe TRBD2 (6 bases). The CDR3 consists of 13 residues. The V gene lost 6 bases and the J gene lost 4 bases, with 12 bases spanning the gap. Germline V gives CDR1 MNHEY, CDR2 SMNVEV (reference sequence). The CDR3 here is CASRKGGVETQYF. DNA for the CDR3: TGTGCCAGCAGGAAAGGAGGGGTAGAGACCCAGTACTTC.

In this sample, this clonotype turned up many times. The rearrangement joins TRBV29-1 to TRBJ1-1; 8 bases align to TRBD1. J lost 7 bases, V lost 4 bases, and 8 bases had no gene match. The CDR3 extends over 13 amino acids. Germline CDR1 SQVTM, CDR2 ANQGSEA. CDR3 nucleotides: TGCAGCGTTGGCCAGGGGGCGCGATATGAAGCTTTCTTT. Translating it yields CSVGQGARYEAFF.

This clonotype was counted at least ten times. CDR3 nucleotide sequence: TGTGCCAGCTCACCACCGGCAAGAACCGGGACCCAGTACTTC. The encoded protein is CASSPPARTGTQYF. The chain links TRBV18 to TRBJ2-5, with D unresolved. Trimming cost V 0 bases and J 7 bases, with 12 bases left between them. Germline loops: CDR1 KGHSH, CDR2 LQKENI. This CDR3 contains 14 residues.

Ten or more counts support this clonotype. The DNA for the CDR3 is TGTGCCAGCAGTCCTGCCCCGGGACTTCCCCGGGCTTTCTTT. This sequence encodes CASSPAPGLPRAFF. The genes are TRBV28 and TRBJ1-1; TRBD1 might be the D (5 bases). Per the germline V gene, CDR1 is MDHEN and CDR2 is SYDVKM. V lost 5 bases to trimming and J lost 11 bases, with 21 bases between them. This CDR3 has 14 amino acids.

This clonotype is classed as medium-sized. This chain joins TRBV3-1 and TRBJ2-5; 7 bases fit TRBD1. Per germline, CDR1 LGHDT and CDR2 YNNKEL (reference sequence). The junction had 10 bases not matched to a gene; V was cut back by 4 bases and J by 2 bases. This CDR3 is 16 amino acids long. The CDR3 sequence is CASSPLGRGQQETQYF. For the CDR3, the DNA is TGTGCCAGCAGCCCTCTCGGTAGGGGACAGCAAGAGACCCAGTACTTC.

This clonotype was detected many times. The chain has TRBV27 and TRBJ1-2, with D unclear. The CDR3 spans 13 residues. V was pared by 6 bases and J by 5 bases, with 13 bases between. CDR1 is MNHEY, CDR2 SMNVEV, per germline (reference sequence). The CDR3 DNA reads as TGTGCCAGCAGAGGTAACAATGCTTATGGCTACACCTTC. Amino acids: CASRGNNAYGYTF.

The sample holds many counts of this clonotype. The chain combines TRBV4-1 with TRBJ2-7, with 8 bases lining up with TRBD2. Trimming took 0 bases from V and 3 from J; bases not matched to a gene: 4. Germline V gene sequence: CDR1 MGHRA, CDR2 YSYEKL. The CDR3 is 15 amino acids. The CDR3 region has the DNA TGCGCCAGCAGCCAAGATGGAGCGGGAGTCTACGAGCAGTACTTC. Its protein is CASSQDGAGVYEQYF.

This clonotype has ten or more counts. In DNA, the CDR3 is TGTGCCATCAGCAACAGGGCCCATGTCTACGAGCAGTACTTC. It encodes CAISNRAHVYEQYF. V and J are TRBV10-3 and TRBJ2-7; D possibly corresponds to TRBD1 (6 bases). Germline CDR1 is ENHRY and CDR2 is SYGVKD. V lost 6 bases, J lost 3 bases, and 15 bases lay in between. This CDR3 spans 14 amino acids.

This clonotype was picked up many times. V usage is TRBV20-1 and J usage is TRBJ1-2; possible D gene TRBD1, 6 bases. Germline CDR1 reads DFQATT; CDR2 reads SNEGSKA (reference sequence). The V and J ends lost 5 bases and 4 bases respectively, with 23 bases between them. This CDR3 has 16 residues. The CDR3 loop reads CSALNPRVGGGYGYTF. CDR3 nucleotides: TGCAGTGCTTTAAACCCCAGGGTAGGGGGAGGCTATGGCTACACCTTC.

Ten or more counts support this clonotype. The gene calls are TRBV12-5 and TRBJ2-1; 8 positions match TRBD2. This CDR3 is 16 amino acids long. Germline V lookup: CDR1 LGHNT, CDR2 FRNRAP. After removal of 4 bases from V and 0 bases from J, the junction contained 5 bases not matched to a gene. The CDR3, as DNA: TGTGCTAGTGGTTCGTTACTAGCGGACTCCTACAATGAGCAGTTCTTC. Its translation is CASGSLLADSYNEQFF.

The table lists this clonotype with a few counts. The chain joins TRBV30 to TRBJ2-5, with D unclear. In germline, CDR1 is GTSNPN, CDR2 SVGIG (reference sequence). V dropped 4 bases and J dropped 5 bases, with 11 bases sitting between them. CDR3 length: 12 amino acids. As DNA, the CDR3 is TGTGCCTGGATGGCGACACGGGAGACCCAGTACTTC. Translated, it gives CAWMATRETQYF.

In its sample, this clonotype was seen many times. The chain couples TRBV7-7 to TRBJ2-7; a possible D gene is TRBD2 (5 bases). The CDR3 consists of 16 residues. From germline, CDR1 is SSHAT and CDR2 FNYEAQ (reference sequence). Deletions cut 3 bases from V and 2 bases from J, with 17 bases between. The CDR3 sequence is CASSFKSVTRTYEQYF. In nucleotides, the CDR3 is TGTGCCAGCAGCTTCAAATCGGTTACTAGAACCTACGAGCAGTACTTC.

This clonotype appeared many times. Compared with germline, one end of the junction differs, possibly owing to a read error. V gene TRBV20-1 combines with J gene TRBJ2-3; possible D gene TRBD2, 5 bases. Germline V gene lookup returns CDR1 DFQATT and CDR2 SNEGSKA (reference sequence). The CDR3 is 14 amino acids. The CDR3 DNA reads TGCAGCTCCCTCCGGCAGGCTAGCACAGATATGCAGTATTTT. Protein sequence: CSSLRQASTDMQYF.

This clonotype was picked up many times. The chain combines TRBV5-1 with TRBJ2-1, with 8 positions matching TRBD2. This CDR3 contains 15 residues. Trimming at V came to 2 bases and at J to 3 bases, leaving 4 bases not matched to a gene. The germline V gene has CDR1 SGHRS and CDR2 YFSETQ. This chain's CDR3 is CASSLVAGFYNEQFF. As DNA, the CDR3 is TGCGCCAGCAGCTTAGTAGCGGGATTCTACAATGAGCAGTTCTTC.

To note about this clonotype: One junction end does not reproduce the germline sequence, and a read error may be involved. In nucleotides, the CDR3 is TGCGCCAGCAGCTGGGCGGACACCAGCTACGAGCTGTACTTC. Translated: CASSWADTSYELYF. V gene TRBV5-1 combines with J gene TRBJ2-7; D is possibly TRBD1 (5 bases). The CDR3 totals 14 residues. The germline V gene has CDR1 SGHRS and CDR2 YFSETQ.

This clonotype was seen ten or more times. The CDR3 sequence is CASSNEPAGKRPLHF. CDR3 DNA sequence: TGTGCCAGCTCAAACGAGCCAGCGGGCAAGAGGCCCCTCCACTTT. The chain recombines TRBV18 with TRBJ1-6, with D unresolved. This CDR3 is built from 15 residues. Germline V gene lookup returns CDR1 KGHSH and CDR2 LQKENI. V was pared by 5 bases and J by 13 bases, with 21 bases between.

Many counts were recorded for this clonotype. This chain links TRBV5-1 with TRBJ2-7, with D possibly TRBD2 on 7 matching bases. The germline gives CDR1 SGHRS, CDR2 YFSETQ. Trimming removed 1 base at V and 3 bases at J, with 17 bases between. The CDR3 sequence is 16 residues long. The CDR3 DNA is TGCGCCAGCAGCTTGTTAAACCCAGGGGAGGGCTACGAGCAGTACTTC. The encoded protein is CASSLLNPGEGYEQYF. Filled out from reference TRBV5-1 and TRBJ2-7, the complete variable domain reads KAGVTQTPRYLIKTRGQQVTLSCSPISGHRSVSWYQQTPGQGLQFLFEYFSETQRNKGNFPGRFSGRQFSNSRSEMNVSTLELGDSALYLCASSLLNPGEGYEQYFGPGTRLTVT.

This clonotype was recorded at least ten times. The rearrangement links TRBV6-2 or TRBV6-3 to TRBJ1-5; 7 bases agree with TRBD1. This CDR3 comprises 13 residues. The V segment lost 8 bases and the J segment 6 bases; nucleotides outside the gene matches: 7. The germline V gene has CDR1 MNHEY and CDR2 SVGEGT. The CDR3 protein is CASRQGVTQPQHF. DNA for the CDR3: TGTGCCAGCCGACAGGGAGTGACTCAGCCCCAGCATTTT.

This clonotype showed up many times. The chain recombines TRBV20-1 with TRBJ2-5, with 8 bases aligning to TRBD2. V lost 0 bases to trimming and J lost 5 bases; unmatched junction nucleotides: 11. CDR1 is DFQATT and CDR2 is SNEGSKA in the germline V gene (reference sequence). This CDR3 is built from 16 residues. For the CDR3, the DNA is TGCAGTGCTAGAGATTACGGGAGGGCCTACGGGGAGACCCAGTACTTC. Protein product: CSARDYGRAYGETQYF.